This is a list of T cell receptor beta chains from one sample in a study of T-cell memory formation after mild COVID-19. In TCRdb, the 5' RACE reads were re-called with MiXCR into one record per CDR3 protein. This repertoire shows 35,000 to 40,000 distinct CDR3 sequences, 6.1% found once; its top ten account for about 0.81%. Sequenced: PBMCs or a T cell subset sorted from them (not recorded which). Receptor source: an adult who had mild COVID-19 (a few samples of this study predate the infection). Cell type and time point are not known. CDR3s include the opening cysteine and the closing phenylalanine or tryptophan. The order of the fields is J gene, V gene, clone size, D gene, CDR3 protein, CDR3 DNA. D genes are given only for firm matches. Size is omitted from some rows. Given values are once, few, many or a class for expanded clones.

J gene: TRBJ1-1
V gene: TRBV5-1
clone size: medium-sized
D gene: NA
CDR3 protein: CASSSGQNTEAFF
CDR3 DNA: TGCGCCAGCAGCTCAGGGCAGAACACTGAAGCTTTCTTT

J gene: TRBJ2-5
V gene: TRBV20-1
clone size: many
D gene: NA
CDR3 protein: CSARFGQGRETQYF
CDR3 DNA: TGCAGTGCTAGGTTCGGCCAAGGACGAGAGACCCAGTACTTC

J gene: TRBJ2-7
V gene: TRBV5-1
clone size: many
D gene: NA
CDR3 protein: CASSLQIRGGQALDEQYF
CDR3 DNA: TGCGCCAGCAGCTTGCAAATTAGAGGTGGCCAGGCTCTTGACGAGCAGTACTTC

J gene: TRBJ2-5
V gene: TRBV14
clone size: NA
D gene: NA
CDR3 protein: CASSSMGAGRLETQYF
CDR3 DNA: TGTGCCAGCAGCTCAATGGGGGCAGGGCGATTGGAGACCCAGTACTTC

J gene: TRBJ2-5
V gene: TRBV18
clone size: NA
D gene: NA
CDR3 protein: CASSRGNQETQYF
CDR3 DNA: TGTGCCAGCTCACGCGGGAACCAAGAGACCCAGTACTTC

J gene: TRBJ1-3
V gene: TRBV7-6
clone size: many
D gene: TRBD1
CDR3 protein: CASSLGGGAGNTIYF
CDR3 DNA: TGTGCCAGCAGCTTAGGAGGGGGCGCTGGAAACACCATATATTTT

J gene: TRBJ1-1
V gene: TRBV6-6
clone size: few
D gene: NA
CDR3 protein: CASSDPSTEAFF
CDR3 DNA: TGTGCCAGCAGTGACCCTTCCACTGAAGCTTTCTTT

J gene: TRBJ1-3
V gene: TRBV29-1
clone size: many
D gene: NA
CDR3 protein: CSVDARGRGNTIYF
CDR3 DNA: TGCAGCGTTGACGCCAGGGGACGTGGAAACACCATATATTTT

J gene: TRBJ2-1
V gene: TRBV9
clone size: many
D gene: TRBD1
CDR3 protein: CASSVGTGTGLHEQFF
CDR3 DNA: TGTGCCAGCAGCGTAGGAACCGGGACAGGGCTTCATGAGCAGTTCTTC

J gene: TRBJ2-3
V gene: TRBV6-5
clone size: many
D gene: TRBD2
CDR3 protein: CASSPERGGSTDTQYF
CDR3 DNA: TGTGCCAGCAGTCCTGAGCGGGGGGGAAGCACAGATACGCAGTATTTT

J gene: TRBJ2-1
V gene: TRBV4-1
clone size: many
D gene: TRBD2
CDR3 protein: CASSRRPGLAGGTEQFF
CDR3 DNA: TGCGCCAGCAGCCGACGACCGGGACTAGCGGGAGGGACTGAGCAGTTCTTC

J gene: TRBJ2-1
V gene: TRBV7-9
clone size: few
D gene: NA
CDR3 protein: CASSLMNEQFF
CDR3 DNA: TGTGCCAGCAGCTTAATGAATGAGCAGTTCTTC

J gene: TRBJ2-3
V gene: TRBV2
clone size: NA
D gene: NA
CDR3 protein: CASRLLAAPGDTQYF
CDR3 DNA: TGTGCCAGCAGATTACTAGCAGCACCCGGAGATACGCAGTATTTT

J gene: TRBJ2-7
V gene: TRBV11-2
clone size: many
D gene: NA
CDR3 protein: CASSLLTIPSYEQYF
CDR3 DNA: TGTGCCAGCAGCTTATTAACCATCCCCTCCTACGAGCAGTACTTC

J gene: TRBJ2-2
V gene: TRBV11-3
clone size: NA
D gene: NA
CDR3 protein: CASSARLVRNTGELFF
CDR3 DNA: TGTGCCAGCAGCGCTCGACTAGTTCGGAACACCGGGGAGCTGTTTTTT

J gene: TRBJ2-7
V gene: TRBV28
clone size: few
D gene: NA
CDR3 protein: CATTPGIEQYF
CDR3 DNA: TGTGCCACCACCCCGGGGATTGAGCAGTACTTC

J gene: TRBJ1-1
V gene: TRBV7-2
clone size: NA
D gene: NA
CDR3 protein: CASSLPTGNTEAFF
CDR3 DNA: TGTGCCAGCAGCTTGCCCACAGGGAACACTGAAGCTTTCTTT

J gene: TRBJ2-1
V gene: TRBV30
clone size: few
D gene: NA
CDR3 protein: CAWKHGPGTNEQFF
CDR3 DNA: TGTGCCTGGAAACACGGACCAGGAACCAATGAGCAGTTCTTC

J gene: TRBJ2-7
V gene: TRBV7-9
clone size: many
D gene: NA
CDR3 protein: CASSPRGSEQYF
CDR3 DNA: TGTGCCAGCAGCCCCAGGGGCTCCGAGCAGTACTTC

J gene: TRBJ2-3
V gene: TRBV20-1
clone size: few
D gene: NA
CDR3 protein: CSGKSGPSTDTQYF
CDR3 DNA: TGCAGTGGTAAAAGCGGCCCTAGCACAGATACGCAGTATTTT

J gene: TRBJ2-5
V gene: TRBV7-8
clone size: many
D gene: TRBD1
CDR3 protein: CASSYDRAETQYF
CDR3 DNA: TGTGCCAGCAGCTACGACAGGGCAGAGACCCAGTACTTC

J gene: TRBJ1-1
V gene: TRBV5-1
clone size: many
D gene: NA
CDR3 protein: CASSLPTGWGEAFF
CDR3 DNA: TGCGCCAGCAGCCTACCGACAGGATGGGGTGAAGCTTTCTTT

J gene: TRBJ2-3
V gene: TRBV5-1
clone size: medium-sized
D gene: NA
CDR3 protein: CASSLAAAHTDTQYF
CDR3 DNA: TGCGCCAGCAGCTTGGCAGCGGCCCACACGGATACGCAGTATTTT

J gene: TRBJ1-1
V gene: TRBV29-1
clone size: NA
D gene: NA
CDR3 protein: CSVGLMRAGTEAFF
CDR3 DNA: TGCAGCGTTGGGCTAATGAGGGCTGGCACTGAAGCTTTCTTT

J gene: TRBJ2-2
V gene: TRBV6-5
clone size: few
D gene: NA
CDR3 protein: CASSYWPGLISTGELFF
CDR3 DNA: TGTGCCAGCAGTTACTGGCCAGGGCTGATTAGCACCGGGGAGCTGTTTTTT

J gene: TRBJ2-3
V gene: TRBV27
clone size: many
D gene: NA
CDR3 protein: CASSLVKGADTQYF
CDR3 DNA: TGTGCCAGCAGTTTAGTGAAGGGGGCAGATACGCAGTATTTT

J gene: TRBJ2-6
V gene: TRBV11-2
clone size: few
D gene: TRBD1
CDR3 protein: CASSRRPWDRAHSGANVLTF
CDR3 DNA: TGTGCCAGCAGCCGTAGACCTTGGGACAGAGCCCACTCTGGGGCCAACGTCCTGACTTTC

J gene: TRBJ1-2
V gene: TRBV7-2
clone size: many
D gene: NA
CDR3 protein: CASSDLPGDGYTF
CDR3 DNA: TGTGCCAGCAGCGACCTACCGGGGGATGGCTACACCTTC

J gene: TRBJ1-1
V gene: TRBV7-2
clone size: NA
D gene: NA
CDR3 protein: CASSPEAGAEAFF
CDR3 DNA: TGTGCCAGCAGCCCGGAGGCCGGGGCTGAAGCTTTCTTT

J gene: TRBJ2-2
V gene: TRBV24-1
clone size: few
D gene: TRBD1
CDR3 protein: CATRQGSTGELFF
CDR3 DNA: TGTGCCACTCGACAGGGATCCACCGGGGAGCTGTTTTTT

J gene: TRBJ2-5
V gene: TRBV4-2
clone size: few
D gene: NA
CDR3 protein: CASSRGGQETQYF
CDR3 DNA: TGTGCCAGCAGCCGTGGGGGTCAAGAGACCCAGTACTTC

J gene: TRBJ2-3
V gene: TRBV30
clone size: NA
D gene: TRBD2
CDR3 protein: CAWSAGTSGRTQYF
CDR3 DNA: TGTGCCTGGAGTGCCGGGACTAGCGGGAGGACGCAGTATTTT

J gene: TRBJ2-5
V gene: TRBV4-1
clone size: many
D gene: TRBD2
CDR3 protein: CASSRQNGGAGRETQYF
CDR3 DNA: TGCGCCAGCAGCCGCCAAAACGGGGGGGCCGGGAGAGAGACCCAGTACTTC

J gene: TRBJ2-3
V gene: TRBV29-1
clone size: many
D gene: NA
CDR3 protein: CSGAGISTDTQYF
CDR3 DNA: TGCAGCGGTGCAGGCATAAGCACAGATACGCAGTATTTT

J gene: TRBJ2-3
V gene: TRBV5-1
clone size: few
D gene: TRBD2
CDR3 protein: CASSLGRGGDTQYF
CDR3 DNA: TGCGCCAGCAGCTTGGGCCGGGGGGGAGATACGCAGTATTTT

J gene: TRBJ2-3
V gene: TRBV12-3/TRBV12-4
clone size: many
D gene: TRBD2
CDR3 protein: CASSLGAGVRDTQYF
CDR3 DNA: TGTGCCAGCAGTTTGGGAGCGGGAGTACGGGATACGCAGTATTTT

J gene: TRBJ1-2
V gene: TRBV3-1
clone size: few
D gene: NA
CDR3 protein: CASSQAQGAANYGYTF
CDR3 DNA: TGTGCCAGCAGCCAAGCCCAGGGCGCCGCTAACTATGGCTACACCTTC

J gene: TRBJ1-4
V gene: TRBV12-3/TRBV12-4
clone size: many
D gene: TRBD1
CDR3 protein: CATYLQGARGELFF
CDR3 DNA: TGTGCCACTTACCTCCAGGGGGCGCGAGGAGAACTGTTTTTT

J gene: TRBJ2-7
V gene: TRBV7-2
clone size: few
D gene: TRBD2
CDR3 protein: CASSLMGLAGTDEQYF
CDR3 DNA: TGTGCCAGCAGCTTAATGGGACTAGCGGGAACCGACGAGCAGTACTTC

J gene: TRBJ1-3
V gene: TRBV7-2
clone size: few
D gene: NA
CDR3 protein: CASSLNKGGNTIYF
CDR3 DNA: TGTGCCAGCAGCTTAAATAAAGGGGGAAACACCATATATTTT

J gene: TRBJ2-7
V gene: TRBV10-3
clone size: many
D gene: NA
CDR3 protein: CAISVKTSEEQYF
CDR3 DNA: TGTGCCATCAGTGTAAAGACTTCGGAGGAGCAGTACTTC

J gene: TRBJ2-3
V gene: TRBV12-3/TRBV12-4
clone size: many
D gene: NA
CDR3 protein: CASSPGGLLSTDTQYF
CDR3 DNA: TGTGCCAGCAGCCCCGGGGGTCTCCTCAGCACAGATACGCAGTATTTT

J gene: TRBJ1-2
V gene: TRBV3-1
clone size: NA
D gene: NA
CDR3 protein: CASSPRQHYGYTF
CDR3 DNA: TGTGCCAGCAGCCCCCGACAGCACTATGGCTACACCTTC

J gene: TRBJ2-2
V gene: TRBV7-2
clone size: few
D gene: NA
CDR3 protein: CASSLESRAGPNTGELFF
CDR3 DNA: TGTGCCAGCAGCTTAGAATCACGGGCAGGACCTAACACCGGGGAGCTGTTTTTT

J gene: TRBJ2-1
V gene: TRBV2
clone size: NA
D gene: NA
CDR3 protein: CASSLSGALNNEQFF
CDR3 DNA: TGTGCCAGCAGTCTTAGCGGAGCCTTGAACAATGAGCAGTTCTTC

J gene: TRBJ1-5
V gene: TRBV7-2
clone size: NA
D gene: TRBD1
CDR3 protein: CASSPRTGGQPQHF
CDR3 DNA: TGTGCCAGCAGCCCCCGGACAGGCGGTCAGCCCCAGCATTTT

J gene: TRBJ2-1
V gene: TRBV29-1
clone size: NA
D gene: TRBD1
CDR3 protein: CSVEARDRAFEQFF
CDR3 DNA: TGCAGCGTTGAAGCGCGAGACAGGGCTTTTGAGCAGTTCTTC

J gene: TRBJ1-2
V gene: TRBV6-5
clone size: few
D gene: NA
CDR3 protein: CASSRGHRNGYTF
CDR3 DNA: TGTGCCAGCAGCCGGGGACACCGGAATGGCTACACCTTC